This T cell receptor beta chain emerged from a study of human versus mouse CDR3 diversity and MHC coevolution (dated by TCRdb to about 2017). Some background on the complete study: According to reports, the immunoSEQ assay detects one in 200,000 T cells and minimizes multiplex PCR amplification bias. The human cohort comprised three healthy volunteer blood donors, one aged 30 to 39, one aged 40 to 50 and one aged 60 to 70 at collection. Human naive CD4 T cell repertoires served as a reference for TCR selection on multiple MHC II alleles, compared against human-TCR-locus transgenic mice with single MHC II. Across mouse and human samples, the number of valid reads per sample ranged from roughly 5.5 x 10^6 to 1.7 x 10^7.

Fluorescence-activated cell sorting was used to pull naive CD4 T cells, meaning cells that were CD45RO-negative and CD62L-positive, out of the PBMCs. Roughly 50 ml of fresh peripheral blood was drawn per donor, and PBMCs were isolated by Ficoll density centrifugation. Cell sorting was carried out on a FACSAria III instrument, and a purity above 90% was achieved for all samples. Concerning this clone itself: Its binding antigen is unknown. There are no base qualities to consult, and no much larger clone falls within one base.

Trimming removed 6 bases from V and 0 bases from J; the gene matches leave 9 bases unexplained. Reading from cysteine to phenylalanine, the CDR3 counts 15 amino acids. Solely the CDR3 DNA is kept, with 45 bases framed from the first base. Sequences SGHRS (CDR1) and YFSETQ (CDR2) are obtained from the germline V gene. The QIAGEN blood and tissue kit was used to extract genomic DNA from the sorted cells, and that DNA was then quantified on a NanoDrop 1000. Using multiplex PCR of genomic DNA, the immunoSEQ platform deep sequenced and quantified the TCR alpha and beta chains. The authors' analysis ran thus. IMGT gene and region definitions were used to annotate TCR sequences. Out-of-frame rearrangements were used as a proxy for the preselection repertoire and compared with in-frame clonotypes. The iCHAO1 estimator provided with the immunoSEQ platform was used to estimate repertoire size. A Gini index, which is based on the Lorenz curve, was applied to in-frame amino acid clonotypes to measure clonal inequality. The intersect function of the R package tcR was used to count shared clonotypes, and the Jaccard index was used to score similarity. Principal component analysis of V, J and V-J usage frequencies was run with the R prcomp function without normalization. Entries here come from immuneACCESS through TCRdb and include only in-frame sequences with V and J called. Some clones fail to appear in such tables; in the studies checked, an unresolved V gene covers under half of the shortfall, and the cause of the remainder is unknown. V and J calls and clone size are those listed in that table; D and trimming were worked out from the DNA. The sample records roughly 80,000 clones, 80% to 95% of which are singletons. Of the sample, 1.1% to 1.5% is held by the ten largest clones.

Summary of the overall study and its limitations: Among all the groups compared, the lowest clonal inequality scores came from most of the three human donors. The largest TCR beta repertoire, 1.5 million to 2 million clonotypes, was estimated by iCHAO1 for humans, a finding likely attributable to selection by multiple MHC II molecules. On average, more CDR3 deletions and insertions were observed in humans than in mice, indicating greater exonuclease and TdT activity. Because human T cells were selected on six MHC II alleles, repertoire diversity in humans and mice was not considered directly comparable.

Material: naive CD4+ T cells from blood. The cell subset or site label of this sample denotes: CD45RO-negative CD62L-positive naive CD4 T cells. This chain joins TRBV5-1 to TRBJ2-7, and 7 junctional nucleotides match TRBD1. The clonotype comes from a person aged 25-75 years in good health. Here is the DNA: TGCGCCAGCAAAGAGACAGGGACCAGCTCCTACGAGCAGTACTTC. It translates as CASKETGTSSYEQYF.